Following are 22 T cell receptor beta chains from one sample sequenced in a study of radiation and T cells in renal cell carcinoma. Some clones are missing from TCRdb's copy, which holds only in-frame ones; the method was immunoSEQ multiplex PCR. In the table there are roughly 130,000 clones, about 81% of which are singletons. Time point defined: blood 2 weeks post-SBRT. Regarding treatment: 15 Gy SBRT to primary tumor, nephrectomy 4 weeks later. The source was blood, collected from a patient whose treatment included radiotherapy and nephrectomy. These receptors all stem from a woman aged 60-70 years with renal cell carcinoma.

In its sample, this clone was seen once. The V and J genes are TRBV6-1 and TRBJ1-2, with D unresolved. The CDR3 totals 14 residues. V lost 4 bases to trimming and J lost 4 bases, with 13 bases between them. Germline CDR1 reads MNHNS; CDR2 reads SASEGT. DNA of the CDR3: TGTGCCAGCAGTGGAGTCAGCGGGCCCTATGGCTACACCTTC. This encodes CASSGVSGPYGYTF.

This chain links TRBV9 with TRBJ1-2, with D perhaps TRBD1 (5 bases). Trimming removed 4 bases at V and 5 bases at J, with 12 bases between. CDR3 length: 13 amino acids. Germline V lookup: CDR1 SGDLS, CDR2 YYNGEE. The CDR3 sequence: CASSTAGDYGYTF. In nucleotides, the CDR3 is TGTGCCAGCAGCACAGCGGGGGATTATGGCTACACCTTC.

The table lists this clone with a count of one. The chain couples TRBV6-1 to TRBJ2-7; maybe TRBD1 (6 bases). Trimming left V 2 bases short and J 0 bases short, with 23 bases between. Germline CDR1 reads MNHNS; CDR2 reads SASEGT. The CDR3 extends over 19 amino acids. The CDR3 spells CASSEKVTGLLKSSYEQYF. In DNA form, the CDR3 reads TGTGCCAGCAGTGAAAAGGTAACAGGGCTACTCAAGAGCTCCTACGAGCAGTACTTC.

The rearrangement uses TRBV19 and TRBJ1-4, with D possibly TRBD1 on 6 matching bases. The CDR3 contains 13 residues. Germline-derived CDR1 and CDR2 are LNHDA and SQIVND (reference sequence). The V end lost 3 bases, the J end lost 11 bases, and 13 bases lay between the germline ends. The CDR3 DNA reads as TGTGCCAGTAGTATTACAGGGACGGAGAAACTGTTTTTT. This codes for CASSITGTEKLFF.

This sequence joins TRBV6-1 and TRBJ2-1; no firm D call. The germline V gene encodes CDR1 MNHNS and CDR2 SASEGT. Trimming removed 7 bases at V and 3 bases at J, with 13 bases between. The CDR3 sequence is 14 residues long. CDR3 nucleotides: TGTGCCAGCAACACAGAGGCGGTCTACAATGAGCAGTTCTTC. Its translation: CASNTEAVYNEQFF.

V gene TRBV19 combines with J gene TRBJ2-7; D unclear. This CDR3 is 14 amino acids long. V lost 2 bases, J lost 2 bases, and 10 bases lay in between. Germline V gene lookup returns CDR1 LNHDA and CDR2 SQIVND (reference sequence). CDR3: CASSISTEPYEQYF. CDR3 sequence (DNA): TGTGCCAGTAGTATATCGACGGAGCCCTACGAGCAGTACTTC.

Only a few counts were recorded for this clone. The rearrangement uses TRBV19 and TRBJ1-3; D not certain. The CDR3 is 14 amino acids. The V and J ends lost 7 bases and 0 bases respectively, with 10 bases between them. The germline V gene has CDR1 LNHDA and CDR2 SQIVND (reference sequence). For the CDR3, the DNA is TGTGCCAGTAACCAACAGACCTCTGGAAACACCATATATTTT. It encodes CASNQQTSGNTIYF.

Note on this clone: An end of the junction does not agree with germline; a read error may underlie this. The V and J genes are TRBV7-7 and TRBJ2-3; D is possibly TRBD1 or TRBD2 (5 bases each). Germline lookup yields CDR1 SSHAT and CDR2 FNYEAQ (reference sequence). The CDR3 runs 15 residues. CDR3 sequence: CASSSGTQSTDTQYF. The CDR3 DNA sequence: TGTGCTAGCAGCTCCGGGACCCAGAGCACAGATACGCAGTATTTT.

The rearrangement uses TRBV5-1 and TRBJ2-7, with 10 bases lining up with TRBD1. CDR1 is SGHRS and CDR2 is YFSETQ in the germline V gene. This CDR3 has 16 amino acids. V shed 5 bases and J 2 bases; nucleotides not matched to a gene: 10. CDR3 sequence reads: CASRLGTGAPPYEQYF. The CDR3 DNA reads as TGCGCCAGCAGACTTGGGACAGGGGCCCCCCCCTACGAGCAGTACTTC.

The CDR3 DNA is TGTGCCAGTAGTCCACAGGGGGCAGGTTCCTACGAGCAGTACTTC. Amino acid sequence: CASSPQGAGSYEQYF. The J gene is TRBJ2-7, the V gene TRBV19; TRBD1 matches at 9 bases. This CDR3 has 15 amino acids. V shed 5 bases and J 1 base; nucleotides not matched to a gene: 6. CDR1 LNHDA and CDR2 SQIVND come from the germline V gene (reference sequence).

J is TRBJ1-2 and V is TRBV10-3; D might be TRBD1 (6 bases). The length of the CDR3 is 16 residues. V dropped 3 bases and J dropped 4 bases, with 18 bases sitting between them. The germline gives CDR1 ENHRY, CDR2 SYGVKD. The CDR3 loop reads CAISDRLRDIGYGYTF. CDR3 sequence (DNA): TGTGCCATCAGTGACCGACTTAGGGACATCGGCTATGGCTACACCTTC.

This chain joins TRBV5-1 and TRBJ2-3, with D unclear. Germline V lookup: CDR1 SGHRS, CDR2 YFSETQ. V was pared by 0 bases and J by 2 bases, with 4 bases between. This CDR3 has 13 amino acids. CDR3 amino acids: CASSLADTDTQYF. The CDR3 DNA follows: TGCGCCAGCAGCTTGGCTGACACAGATACGCAGTATTTT.

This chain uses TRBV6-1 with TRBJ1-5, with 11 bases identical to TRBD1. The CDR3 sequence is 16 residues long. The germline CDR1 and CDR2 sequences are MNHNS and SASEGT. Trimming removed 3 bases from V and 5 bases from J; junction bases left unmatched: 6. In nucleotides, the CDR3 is TGTGCCAGCAGTGATGGGGGACAGGGGGAGGATCAGCCCCAGCATTTT. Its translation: CASSDGGQGEDQPQHF.

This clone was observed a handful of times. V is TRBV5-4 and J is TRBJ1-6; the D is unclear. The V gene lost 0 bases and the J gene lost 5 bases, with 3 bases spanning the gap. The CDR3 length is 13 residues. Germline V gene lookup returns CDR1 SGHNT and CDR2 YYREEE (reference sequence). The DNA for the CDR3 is TGTGCCAGCAGCTTGGACCATAATTCACCCCTCCACTTT. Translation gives CASSLDHNSPLHF.

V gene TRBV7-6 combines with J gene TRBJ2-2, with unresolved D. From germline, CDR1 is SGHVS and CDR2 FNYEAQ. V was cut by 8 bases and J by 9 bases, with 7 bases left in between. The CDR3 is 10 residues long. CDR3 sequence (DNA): TGTGCCAGCGCCGCCTGGGAGCTGTTTTTT. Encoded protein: CASAAWELFF. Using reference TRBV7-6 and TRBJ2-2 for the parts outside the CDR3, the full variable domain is GAGVSQSPRYKVTKRGQDVALRCDPISGHVSLYWYRQALGQGPEFLTYFNYEAQQDKSGLPNDRFSAERPEGSISTLTIQRTEQRDSAMYRCASAAWELFFGEGSRLTVL.

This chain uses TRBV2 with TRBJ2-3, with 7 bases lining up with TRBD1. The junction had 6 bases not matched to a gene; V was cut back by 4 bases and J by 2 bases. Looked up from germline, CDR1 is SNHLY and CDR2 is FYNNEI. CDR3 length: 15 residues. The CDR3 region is CASSAGTAPTDTQYF. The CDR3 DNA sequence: TGTGCCAGCAGTGCCGGGACAGCCCCCACAGATACGCAGTATTTT.

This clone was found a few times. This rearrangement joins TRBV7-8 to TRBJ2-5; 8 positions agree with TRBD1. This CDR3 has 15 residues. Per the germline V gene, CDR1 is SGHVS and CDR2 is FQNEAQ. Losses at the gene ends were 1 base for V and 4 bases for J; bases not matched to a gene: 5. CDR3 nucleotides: TGTGCCAGCAGCTTAGGGGTACAGGGGGGAGAGACCCAGTACTTC. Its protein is CASSLGVQGGETQYF.

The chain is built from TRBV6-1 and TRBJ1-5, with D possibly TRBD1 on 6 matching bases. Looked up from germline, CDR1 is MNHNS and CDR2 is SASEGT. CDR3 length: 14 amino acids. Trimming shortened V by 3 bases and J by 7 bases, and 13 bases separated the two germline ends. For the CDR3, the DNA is TGTGCCAGCAGTGAGGGGGCGGGATGGCAGCCCCAGCATTTT. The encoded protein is CASSEGAGWQPQHF.

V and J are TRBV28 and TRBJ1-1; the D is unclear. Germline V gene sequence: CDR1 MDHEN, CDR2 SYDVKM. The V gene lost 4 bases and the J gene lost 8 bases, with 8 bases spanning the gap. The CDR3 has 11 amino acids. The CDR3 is CASSSVGEAFF. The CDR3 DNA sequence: TGTGCCAGCAGTTCCGTTGGGGAAGCTTTCTTT.

CDR3 loop: CASSSTGSGTPLHF. Here the CDR3 DNA reads TGTGCCAGCAGCTCAACAGGCTCGGGAACACCCCTCCACTTT. The gene calls are TRBV7-3 and TRBJ1-6, with a possible D match to TRBD1 (5 bases). Germline CDR1 reads SGHTA; CDR2 reads FQGTGA. V lost 4 bases and J 11 bases, leaving 15 bases between the germline ends. There are 14 residues in the CDR3.

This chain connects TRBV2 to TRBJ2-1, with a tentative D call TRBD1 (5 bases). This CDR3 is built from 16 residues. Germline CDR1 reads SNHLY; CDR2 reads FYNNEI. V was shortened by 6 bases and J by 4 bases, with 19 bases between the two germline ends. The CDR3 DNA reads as TGTGCCAGCAGCTTCAGGGTCATAGCTCTTTACAATGAGCAGTTCTTC. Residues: CASSFRVIALYNEQFF.

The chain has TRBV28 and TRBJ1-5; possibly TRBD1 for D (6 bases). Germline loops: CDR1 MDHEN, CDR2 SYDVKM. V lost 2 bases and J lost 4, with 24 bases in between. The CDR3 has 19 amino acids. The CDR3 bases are TGTGCCAGCAGTTTACTCCCCCCCGGGGGCAGCGGGAGTAATCAGCCCCAGCATTTT. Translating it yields CASSLLPPGGSGSNQPQHF. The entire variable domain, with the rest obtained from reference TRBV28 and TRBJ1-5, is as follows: DVKVTQSSRYLVKRTGEKVFLECVQDMDHENMFWYRQDPGLGLRLIYFSYDVKMKEKGDIPEGYSVSREKKERFSLILESASTNQTSMYLCASSLLPPGGSGSNQPQHFGDGTRLSIL.